Each of the 9 T cell receptor beta chains below was sequenced from the same sample in a study of T-cell reconstitution after alpha-beta-depleted transplantation in children. Unique molecular identifiers were incorporated during preparation of the TCRbeta library. TCRdb re-derived calls from the PCR reads in MiXCR, one entry per CDR3 protein. The sample contains 500,000 to 600,000 distinct CDR3 sequences, around 17% of which appear only once. The sequencing used PBMCs from the stem cell graft donor, collected from the stem cell graft. Receptors were obtained from a human donor who donated a stem cell graft to a child with acute lymphoblastic leukemia.

This clonotype showed up just a few times. V and J are TRBV12-3 or TRBV12-4 and TRBJ2-7; D is uncertain. Trimming removed 1 base from V and 7 bases from J, with 17 bases in between. This CDR3 is built from 15 residues. DNA for the CDR3: TGTGCCAGCAGTTTAGGCGTAGGTAGCCCCGGGGAGCAGTACTTC. Amino acid sequence: CASSLGVGSPGEQYF.

This chain connects TRBV27 to TRBJ2-7; a possible D gene is TRBD2 (6 bases). The CDR3 spans 15 residues. The ends were cut back, 6 bases at V and 3 bases at J, with 18 bases in the middle. Germline V lookup: CDR1 MNHEY, CDR2 SMNVEV (reference sequence). CDR3 sequence (DNA): TGTGCCAGCAGGGCCGGCGGCGCGGGAATCTACGAGCAGTACTTC. This codes for CASRAGGAGIYEQYF.

This rearrangement joins TRBV3-1 to TRBJ1-2; 10 positions agree with TRBD1. The CDR3 is made up of 16 amino acids. Losses at the gene ends were 4 bases for V and 8 bases for J; bases not matched to a gene: 13. In germline, CDR1 is LGHDT, CDR2 YNNKEL (reference sequence). The DNA for the CDR3 is TGTGCCAGCAGCCCCCACCCGACCGGGACAGGGGTCGGCTACACCTTC. Translating gives CASSPHPTGTGVGYTF.

A few counts support this clonotype. This chain uses TRBV21-1 with TRBJ2-3; the table's TRBD1 call for D was not verified on the DNA. TRBV21-1 counts as a pseudogene. This CDR3 contains 15 residues. CDR3 amino acids: CASITVRGQGDTQYF. The CDR3 DNA follows: TGTGCCAGCATCACAGTCAGGGGGCAAGGAGATACGCAGTATTTT.

The chain has TRBV9 and TRBJ1-2, with TRBD1 matching 7 bases. The CDR3 totals 15 residues. Losses at the gene ends were 0 bases for V and 2 bases for J; bases not matched to a gene: 4. Per germline, CDR1 SGDLS and CDR2 YYNGEE. In DNA form, the CDR3 reads TGTGCCAGCAGCGTAGGGGCGACAGGGAACTATGGCTACACCTTC. Protein product: CASSVGATGNYGYTF. Variable domain in full (rest from reference TRBV9 and TRBJ1-2): DSGVTQTPKHLITATGQRVTLRCSPRSGDLSVYWYQQSLDQGLQFLIQYYNGEERAKGNILERFSAQQFPDLHSELNLSSLELGDSALYFCASSVGATGNYGYTFGSGTRLTVV.

The chain has TRBV6-1 and TRBJ2-1; weak D call: TRBD2 (6 bases). With 1 base removed from V and 5 bases from J, the gap between germline ends came to 12 bases. The CDR3 loop spans 15 amino acids. Germline V gene sequence: CDR1 MNHNS, CDR2 SASEGT. CDR3 bases: TGTGCCAGCAGTGAAGGGACTATCCTGAACAATGAGCAGTTCTTC. Its protein product is CASSEGTILNNEQFF.

This clonotype appeared a few times. This sequence joins TRBV3-1 and TRBJ2-1, with 11 positions matching TRBD2. Per the germline V gene, CDR1 is LGHDT and CDR2 is YNNKEL (reference sequence). The CDR3 is 18 amino acids. Germline trimming cut 0 bases from V and 6 bases from J; bases unmatched to any gene: 10. The CDR3: CASSQEPSGRKFGNEQFF. As DNA, the CDR3 is TGTGCCAGCAGCCAAGAACCTAGCGGGAGGAAGTTTGGCAATGAGCAGTTCTTC.

The chain recombines TRBV6-5 with TRBJ2-5; D is uncertain. The CDR3 is 14 amino acids. Trimming shortened V by 1 base and J by 0 bases, and 6 bases separated the two germline ends. Germline assignment: CDR1 MNHEY and CDR2 SVGAGI. CDR3 sequence (DNA): TGTGCCAGCAGTTACTGGGCTGACCAAGAGACCCAGTACTTC. Its translation: CASSYWADQETQYF.

The J gene is TRBJ2-7, the V gene TRBV5-1; 9 positions agree with TRBD2. V was pared by 0 bases and J by 4 bases, with 2 bases of the junction left unmatched. The germline V gene has CDR1 SGHRS and CDR2 YFSETQ. This CDR3 region has 14 residues. CDR3 bases: TGCGCCAGCAGCTTGGCTAGCGGGAAGTACGAGCAGTACTTC. It specifies CASSLASGKYEQYF.